These 13 T cell receptor beta chains came from one sample sequenced in a study of T-cell memory formation after mild COVID-19. MiXCR was run by TCRdb on the 5' RACE reads, yielding one entry per CDR3 protein. Of roughly 300,000 distinct CDR3 sequences in the sample, roughly 13% were seen once. Specimen: PBMCs or a T cell subset sorted from them (not recorded which). Receptors originate from a man aged 18 to 29 who had mild COVID-19 (a few samples of this study predate the infection). Cell type and time point are not known.

This chain uses TRBV12-3 or TRBV12-4 with TRBJ2-1; 7 bases are a match to TRBD2. V dropped 7 bases and J dropped 3; count of bases not matched to a gene: 9. The CDR3 has 15 amino acids. Here the CDR3 DNA reads TGTGCCAGCACCATGGGGCTAGCGGACTACAATGAGCAGTTCTTC. It is translated as CASTMGLADYNEQFF.

This clonotype has just a few counts. This chain links TRBV7-2 with TRBJ2-7; D unresolved. CDR1 is SGHTA, CDR2 FQGNSA, per germline. The CDR3 spans 14 residues. The ends were cut back, 1 base at V and 5 bases at J, with 12 bases in the middle. CDR3 nucleotides: TGTGCCAGCAGCTTAGTACGTGGACGGAACGAGCAGTACTTC. The encoded protein is CASSLVRGRNEQYF.

The V call is TRBV5-1, the J call TRBJ2-5; D is ambiguous. The CDR3 extends over 15 amino acids. In germline, CDR1 is SGHRS, CDR2 YFSETQ. The V gene lost 4 bases and the J gene lost 5 bases, with 18 bases spanning the gap. As DNA, the CDR3 is TGCGCCAGCAGCCTTAAAGCTATACCCGGGGAGACCCAGTACTTC. Its translation: CASSLKAIPGETQYF.

The V gene is TRBV10-2, the J gene TRBJ2-7; tentative D call: TRBD2 (7 bases). Trimming stripped 3 bases from V and 4 bases from J, with 16 bases between. Germline V gene sequence: CDR1 WSHSY, CDR2 SAAADI. There are 15 residues in the CDR3. CDR3 residues: CASSDLRGGAYEQYV. The CDR3, as DNA: TGCGCCAGCAGTGATTTGAGGGGGGGCGCGTACGAGCAGTACGTC.

The chain employs TRBV20-1 and TRBJ1-5; 8 bases agree with TRBD1. V shed 5 bases and J 2 bases; nucleotides not matched to a gene: 5. Germline CDR1 DFQATT, CDR2 SNEGSKA (reference sequence). The CDR3 runs 14 residues. The CDR3 nucleotides read TGCAGTGCTTCAGGGGGCGCGGGCAATCAGCCCCAGCATTTT. Its protein product is CSASGGAGNQPQHF.

The rearrangement links TRBV4-1 to TRBJ1-1; D may be TRBD1 (5 bases). Trimming pared 4 bases from V and 0 bases from J, leaving 15 bases between. This CDR3 comprises 16 residues. Germline CDR1 MGHRA, CDR2 YSYEKL. In DNA form, the CDR3 reads TGCGCCAGCAGCCCAGAAGGGACGGGGATGAACACTGAAGCTTTCTTT. It yields the protein CASSPEGTGMNTEAFF.

The chain combines TRBV5-1 with TRBJ1-4, with 8 bases fitting TRBD1. CDR1 and CDR2 (germline): SGHRS, YFSETQ. This CDR3 is built from 15 residues. With 4 bases clipped from V and 13 bases from J, the junction kept 15 bases outside the gene matches. CDR3 DNA: TGCGCCAGCAGCCTAACCGGGACAGGTGGAGAAGCACTGTTTTTT. Protein product: CASSLTGTGGEALFF.

This clonotype showed up just a few times. This rearrangement joins TRBV5-5 to TRBJ2-7; D is unclear. The length of the CDR3 is 13 residues. Germline assignment: CDR1 SGHKS and CDR2 YYEKEE (reference sequence). V was pared by 2 bases and J by 6 bases, with 12 bases between. The CDR3 bases are TGTGCCAGCAGCTTCGCAACAAGTACCGAGCAGTACGTC. Translated: CASSFATSTEQYV.

V and J are TRBV3-1 and TRBJ1-2; 8 bases agree with TRBD1. Per the germline V gene, CDR1 is LGHDT and CDR2 is YNNKEL (reference sequence). J gave up 4 bases and V 1 base, and 2 bases lay outside the gene matches. This CDR3 comprises 14 residues. The CDR3 DNA is TGTGCCAGCAGCCAAGGGACAGGGTCCTATGGCTACACCTTC. Translation gives CASSQGTGSYGYTF.

The chain has TRBV6-5 and TRBJ2-2; 11 nucleotides line up with TRBD1. CDR1 and CDR2 (germline): MNHEY, SVGAGI. Trimming removed 2 bases from V and 4 bases from J; junction bases left unmatched: 3. This CDR3 has 16 residues. The CDR3 DNA reads as TGTGCCAGCAGTTACCGGACAGGGGGCGGCACCGGGGAGCTGTTTTTT. Its translation: CASSYRTGGGTGELFF.

The chain is built from TRBV20-1 and TRBJ2-2; the D gene is possibly TRBD1 (5 bases). The CDR3 loop spans 13 amino acids. V was clipped by 6 bases and J by 2 bases, with 10 bases between them. CDR1 is DFQATT and CDR2 is SNEGSKA in the germline V gene (reference sequence). CDR3 protein: CSAPTVNTGELFF. As DNA, the CDR3 is TGCAGTGCCCCGACAGTTAACACCGGGGAGCTGTTTTTT.

CDR3 loop: CASSHFPGQESYEQYF. Written as DNA, the CDR3 is TGCGCCAGCAGCCATTTCCCGGGACAGGAGTCCTACGAGCAGTACTTC. The chain carries TRBV4-1 and TRBJ2-7; 8 bases align to TRBD1. Germline CDR1 MGHRA, CDR2 YSYEKL. CDR3 length equals 16 residues. The V gene end was trimmed by 3 bases and the J gene end by 1 base; junction bases not matched to a gene: 8.

The chain combines TRBV5-1 with TRBJ1-4, with D perhaps matching TRBD1 (5 bases). Germline assignment: CDR1 SGHRS and CDR2 YFSETQ. V was cut by 0 bases and J by 8 bases, with 17 bases left in between. This CDR3 spans 16 amino acids. DNA of the CDR3: TGCGCCAGCAGCTTGGGATCGAGTATTCGGGGCGAAAAACTGTTTTTT. Translating it yields CASSLGSSIRGEKLFF.